This is a list of T cell receptor beta chains from one sample in a study of blood T cell repertoires in COVID-19. Measured with immunoSEQ multiplex PCR; TCRdb has only the in-frame clones, and not every one. The repertoire has under 75,000 clones, roughly 89% of them found once; the top ten carry 7.5% to 9%. The sample consisted of peripheral blood. These receptors all stem from a man aged 45 to 65 with active COVID-19. Both conserved end residues are part of each CDR3. A D gene is named only where the DNA matches it firmly. Clone size appears in some rows only: once, few, many, or a class for an expanded clone.

V gene	clone size	J gene	D gene	CDR3 DNA	CDR3 protein
TRBV5-4	NA	TRBJ1-2	TRBD1	TGTGCCAGCAGCTCAAGGGGGACAGTCTATGGCTACACCTTC	CASSSRGTVYGYTF
TRBV5-6	NA	TRBJ1-4	NA	TGTGCCAGCAGCTTCCTCCAGGGTGGTGTCTCTAATGAAAAACTGTTTTTT	CASSFLQGGVSNEKLFF
TRBV2	few	TRBJ1-1	NA	TGTGCCAGCAGTGAAGCCGCAGGCATGAACACTGAAGCTTTCTTT	CASSEAAGMNTEAFF
TRBV4-1	NA	TRBJ2-7	TRBD2	TGCGCCAGCAGCCAAGTGGCGGGAGCGGGTGAGCAGTACTTC	CASSQVAGAGEQYF
TRBV9	NA	TRBJ1-2	TRBD1	TGTGCCAGCAGCGTAGTCGGGACAGGGGTCTATGGCTACACCTTC	CASSVVGTGVYGYTF
TRBV12-3/TRBV12-4	NA	TRBJ2-7	TRBD1	TGTGCCAGCAGTTTACAGGGGGCTTTCCAGTACTTC	CASSLQGAFQYF
TRBV24-1	NA	TRBJ2-6	TRBD2	TGTGCCACCAGTGATGGACTAGCGGGGGGCGACTCTGGGGCCAACGTCCTGACTTTC	CATSDGLAGGDSGANVLTF
TRBV11-2	NA	TRBJ2-2	TRBD2	TGTGCCAGCAGCTTAAGGGGAGGGCGCCCCCCAACCGGGGAGCTGTTTTTT	CASSLRGGRPPTGELFF
TRBV4-2	NA	TRBJ2-7	TRBD1	TGTGCCAGCAGCCAAGAACAGGGGGTCTACGAGCAGTACTTC	CASSQEQGVYEQYF
TRBV2	few	TRBJ2-3	NA	TGTGCCAGCAGTGAGACAAGTGATGATACGCAGTATTTT	CASSETSDDTQYF
TRBV6-5	NA	TRBJ2-1	NA	TGTGCCAGCAGGCCAGTGGGGGGGGCTGAGCAGTTCTTC	CASRPVGGAEQFF
TRBV6-5	NA	TRBJ1-2	TRBD1	TGTGCCAGCAGTCTCCGGGACAGATCTAACTATGGCTACACCTTC	CASSLRDRSNYGYTF
TRBV5-6	NA	TRBJ1-5	NA	TGTGCCAGCAGCTTGGATAGGACGTTGGGGAGTCAGCCCCAGCATTTT	CASSLDRTLGSQPQHF
TRBV2	NA	TRBJ1-1	NA	TGTGCCAGCAGTTTGGGGGGGCGGACTGAAGCTTTCTTT	CASSLGGRTEAFF
TRBV27	NA	TRBJ2-7	TRBD1	TGTGCCAGCAGAGGACAGGGAGGCCCCTACGAGCAGTACTTC	CASRGQGGPYEQYF
TRBV30	NA	TRBJ2-3	NA	TGTGCCTGCGCCTCCCGGTCAGGACTCGCCGATACGCAGTATTTT	CACASRSGLADTQYF
TRBV5-1	few	TRBJ2-1	TRBD2	TGCGCCAGCAGCCCCACTAGCGGGGGGGCCCCCTACAATGAGCAGTTCTTC	CASSPTSGGAPYNEQFF
TRBV10-3	NA	TRBJ1-3	NA	TGTGCCATCAGTGAGGGCAGCTCTGGAAACACCATATATTTT	CAISEGSSGNTIYF
TRBV2	NA	TRBJ1-2	NA	TGTGCCAGCAAGGTTGGCGGCCGAGACTATGGCTACACCTTC	CASKVGGRDYGYTF
TRBV4-3	NA	TRBJ1-3	NA	TGCGCCAGCAGCCAGGAAAGACAGGCTATACTCTCTGGAAACACCATATATTTT	CASSQERQAILSGNTIYF
TRBV3-1/TRBV3-2	NA	TRBJ2-6	NA	TGTGCCAGCAGCCAAGAGGAAGACAGTTTCTTTTCTGGGGCCAACGTCCTGACTTTC	CASSQEEDSFFSGANVLTF
TRBV7-2	NA	TRBJ1-5	TRBD1	TGTGCCAGCAGCTCCCTCCCTCGGGACAGGGCCCAGCCCCAGCATTTT	CASSSLPRDRAQPQHF
TRBV5-4	NA	TRBJ2-7	TRBD1	TGTGCCAGCAGCACACCTCCGGGACAGGGGGCAACCGAGCAGTACTTC	CASSTPPGQGATEQYF
TRBV15	once	TRBJ2-1	NA	TGTGCCACCAGCATTAGCTTCAATGAGCAGTTCTTC	CATSISFNEQFF
TRBV5-4	NA	TRBJ2-3	NA	TGTGCCAGCAGCGGGGACACCACGTATACGCAGTATTTT	CASSGDTTYTQYF